A selection of T cell receptor beta chains follows, all from one sample in a study of radiotherapy plus CTLA-4 blockade in lung cancer. The table came from immunoSEQ multiplex PCR; TCRdb's copy has only in-frame clones and leaves some out. The table has about 76,000 clones, more than 60% seen once. The sample here was peripheral blood, taken from a patient treated with radiotherapy plus ipilimumab. The origin of the receptors is a human donor with non-small cell lung cancer whose response to radiotherapy plus ipilimumab could not be evaluated. Some clones in this sample may be carry-over from other donors' samples. Both conserved end residues are part of each CDR3. A D gene is named only where the DNA matches it firmly. For some rows the clone size is stated as once, few or many, or as a class when expanded; others skip it.

CDR3 DNA | CDR3 protein | D gene | clone size | J gene | V gene
TGTGCCAGTAGTATGGGACAGGGGGACGGTGAAAAACTGTTTTTT | CASSMGQGDGEKLFF | TRBD1 | few | TRBJ1-4 | TRBV19
TGTGCCAGCACTTACTACCCGACAGCTATGAACACTGAAGCTTTCTTT | CASTYYPTAMNTEAFF | - | - | TRBJ1-1 | TRBV6-5
TGTGCCAGCAGCCTATGGACAGGGGGCGAGTCACCCCTCCACTTT | CASSLWTGGESPLHF | TRBD1 | few | TRBJ1-6 | TRBV28
TGTGCCAGCAGCGTAGGTGGACAGGGAGGGTACTATGGCTACACCTTC | CASSVGGQGGYYGYTF | TRBD1 | once | TRBJ1-2 | TRBV9
TGTGCCAGCAGCAGATCCAGGGGGCGGAATGAAAAACTGTTTTTT | CASSRSRGRNEKLFF | TRBD1 | - | TRBJ1-4 | TRBV5-8
TGTGCCAGCAGCGTCGATCGGGTAAGAAACGAGCAGTACTTC | CASSVDRVRNEQYF | - | - | TRBJ2-7 | TRBV9
TGTGCCAGTAGGGCGTCCTGGGGCAACGGTAACACTGAAGCTTTCTTT | CASRASWGNGNTEAFF | - | - | TRBJ1-1 | TRBV19
TGCAGCGTTGTCTTCCGGGAAGAAGATTTCGTCTATGAGCAGTTCTTC | CSVVFREEDFVYEQFF | - | - | TRBJ2-1 | TRBV29-1
TGCGCCAGCAGCCAGAAGACGACAGGGCAGCGAACCGGGGAGCTGTTTTTT | CASSQKTTGQRTGELFF | TRBD1 | once | TRBJ2-2 | TRBV4-1
TGTGCCAGCAGGCCACAGGGTTGGAACACTGAAGCTTTCTTT | CASRPQGWNTEAFF | - | - | TRBJ1-1 | TRBV6-4
TGTGCCAGCAGTGGAGGGACTCGAAACACCGGGGAGCTGTTTTTT | CASSGGTRNTGELFF | - | many | TRBJ2-2 | TRBV2
TGCGCCAGCAGCCAAGAGATAGGGGCGCGTACCAATACGCAGTATTTT | CASSQEIGARTNTQYF | - | - | TRBJ2-3 | TRBV4-3
TGTGCCAGCAGCTTAAGAACCGTTAGTGAGCAGTACTTC | CASSLRTVSEQYF | - | - | TRBJ2-7 | TRBV7-2
TGTGCTAGCAGCTTAGGACAGGGGCGCACAGATACGCAGTATTTT | CASSLGQGRTDTQYF | TRBD1 | - | TRBJ2-3 | TRBV7-7
TGTGCCAGCAGCTCCCCCGGGGGGGCGGAGACCCAGTACTTC | CASSSPGGAETQYF | TRBD2 | - | TRBJ2-5 | TRBV11-1
TGTGCCACCAGCGAGCCGGGACAGAGCTACGAGCAGTACTTC | CATSEPGQSYEQYF | TRBD1 | - | TRBJ2-7 | TRBV15
TGTGCCAGCAGCTTCGGGGTTATACATGGCTACACCTTC | CASSFGVIHGYTF | - | few | TRBJ1-2 | TRBV7-9
TGTGCCAGCAGCTTGGTAGGACAGGCGTGGTACGAGCAGTACTTC | CASSLVGQAWYEQYF | TRBD1 | - | TRBJ2-7 | TRBV5-4
TGCGCCAGCAGCCAGGGAAACAGGGGATATAGCAATCAGCCCCAGCATTTT | CASSQGNRGYSNQPQHF | TRBD1 | - | TRBJ1-5 | TRBV4-1
TGTGCCAGCAGCTTAGGGGACAGCTTTAATTCACCCCTCCACTTT | CASSLGDSFNSPLHF | TRBD1 | - | TRBJ1-6 | TRBV7-9
TGCGCCAGCAACGACAGGGCCGGGAACACTGAAGCTTTCTTT | CASNDRAGNTEAFF | TRBD1 | - | TRBJ1-1 | TRBV5-1
TGCAGTGCCGACTCCAATACGCAGTATTTT | CSADSNTQYF | - | - | TRBJ2-3 | TRBV20-1
TGTGCCAGCAGCTTAGACAGAAGCACTGAAGCTTTCTTT | CASSLDRSTEAFF | - | few | TRBJ1-1 | TRBV7-8
TGTGCCAGCTCACCAAACAGGGCTAAGGTCGGGTACACAGATACGCAGTATTTT | CASSPNRAKVGYTDTQYF | - | - | TRBJ2-3 | TRBV18
TGTGCCAGTAGTAGGACTTCAGGGGGCGGGACCCGGAACACTGAAGCTTTCTTT | CASSRTSGGGTRNTEAFF | TRBD1 | - | TRBJ1-1 | TRBV19
TGTGCCACCAGCAGAGACTACCAACCGGGACAGGGGAATGAAAAACTGTTTTTT | CATSRDYQPGQGNEKLFF | TRBD1 | - | TRBJ1-4 | TRBV15
TGTGCCAGCAGCGTAGGGACTATCGGGTACGAGCAGTACTTC | CASSVGTIGYEQYF | - | - | TRBJ2-7 | TRBV9
TGTGCCAGCAGCTCAGGGATCGGATATGGCTACACCTTC | CASSSGIGYGYTF | - | - | TRBJ1-2 | TRBV7-9
TGTGCCAGTGGCCGACTGGGACAGGGAATAAATCAGCCCCAGCATTTT | CASGRLGQGINQPQHF | TRBD1 | - | TRBJ1-5 | TRBV19
TGTGCCAGCAGTGAGGGAGGGAACAGTAATTCACCCCTCCACTTT | CASSEGGNSNSPLHF | - | few | TRBJ1-6 | TRBV6-4
TGTGCCAGTAGGGAGAACTATGGCTACACCTTC | CASRENYGYTF | - | - | TRBJ1-2 | TRBV19
TGTGCCTCCCGGACAGGGGGGGGGAATTCACCCCTCCACTTT | CASRTGGGNSPLHF | TRBD1 | once | TRBJ1-6 | TRBV6-5
TGTGCCAGTGGCCTAGCTGGGGGGGTAGATACGCAGTATTTT | CASGLAGGVDTQYF | TRBD2 | - | TRBJ2-3 | TRBV7-9
TGTGCCAGCAGCGAGGGGTCTCACACAGATACGCAGTATTTT | CASSEGSHTDTQYF | - | - | TRBJ2-3 | TRBV9
TGTGCCAGCAGCCCCCTCCGGAGAGACGCCACGCAGTATTTT | CASSPLRRDATQYF | - | - | TRBJ2-3 | TRBV7-2
TGTGCCAGCAGTTTAAGTGGTAGGAGCTACGAGCAGTACTTC | CASSLSGRSYEQYF | - | - | TRBJ2-7 | TRBV13
TGTGCCAGCAGCTTCGGGTGGGAGACCGGGGAGCTGTTTTTT | CASSFGWETGELFF | - | once | TRBJ2-2 | TRBV5-5
TGTGCCAGCAGTAGCCCCTACCCCCCAGGGTCGGACACTGAAGCTTTCTTT | CASSSPYPPGSDTEAFF | - | - | TRBJ1-1 | TRBV2
TGTGCCAGCAGCTTAAAGGGCCCCGGGACTAGCGGGTCTAATGAGCAGTACTTC | CASSLKGPGTSGSNEQYF | TRBD2 | - | TRBJ2-7 | TRBV7-2
TGTGCCAGTAGTGGACAGGGGAACTATGGCTACACCTTC | CASSGQGNYGYTF | TRBD1 | few | TRBJ1-2 | TRBV19
TGTGCCAGCGGCCCCGGGCAGGGAAATCAGCCCCAGCATTTT | CASGPGQGNQPQHF | - | - | TRBJ1-5 | TRBV2
TGCGCCAGCAGCGGAGGCAACACAGATACGCAGTATTTT | CASSGGNTDTQYF | - | - | TRBJ2-3 | TRBV5-1